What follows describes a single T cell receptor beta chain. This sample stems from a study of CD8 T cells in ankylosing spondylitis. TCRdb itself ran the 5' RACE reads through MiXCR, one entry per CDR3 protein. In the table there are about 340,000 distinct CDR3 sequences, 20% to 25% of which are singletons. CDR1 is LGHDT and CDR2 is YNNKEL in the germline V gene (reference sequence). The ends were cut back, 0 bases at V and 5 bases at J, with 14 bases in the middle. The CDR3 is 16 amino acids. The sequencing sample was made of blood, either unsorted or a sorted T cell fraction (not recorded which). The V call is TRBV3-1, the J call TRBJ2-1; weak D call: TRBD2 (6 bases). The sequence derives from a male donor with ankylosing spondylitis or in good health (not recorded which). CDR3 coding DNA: TGTGCCAGCAGCCAAGAGGCGGGGACTCTCCACAATGAGCAGTTCTTC. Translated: CASSQEAGTLHNEQFF.